What follows are 24 T cell receptor beta chains derived from one specimen sequenced in a study of OX40 agonist ivuxolimab in advanced cancers. The repertoire was sequenced with immunoSEQ multiplex PCR; TCRdb's copy has only in-frame clones and lacks some. The repertoire holds around 68,000 clones, with around 93% as singletons. Sample: CD4+ or CD8+ T cells sorted from blood, taken in a trial of the OX40 agonist ivuxolimab. These TCRs come from an adult with an advanced solid tumor such as melanoma, head and neck, liver or kidney cancer.

The genes are TRBV5-1 and TRBJ2-3, with D unresolved. The CDR3 is 14 residues long. Deletions cut 3 bases from V and 5 bases from J, with 13 bases between. The germline V gene encodes CDR1 SGHRS and CDR2 YFSETQ. CDR3 DNA sequence: TGCGCCAGCAGCTCCACCCAGCTACTAGATACGCAGTATTTT. Translated, it gives CASSSTQLLDTQYF. The whole variable domain, filled in from reference TRBV5-1 and TRBJ2-3, reads KAGVTQTPRYLIKTRGQQVTLSCSPISGHRSVSWYQQTPGQGLQFLFEYFSETQRNKGNFPGRFSGRQFSNSRSEMNVSTLELGDSALYLCASSSTQLLDTQYFGPGTRLTVL.

The chain has TRBV5-1 and TRBJ1-1; D is perhaps TRBD1 (5 bases). This CDR3 comprises 14 residues. Between the trimmed V and J ends, which lost 0 bases and 0 bases, there was a span of 6 bases. Germline V CDR1 and CDR2: SGHRS, YFSETQ. The CDR3 spells CASSLGQMNTEAFF. CDR3 sequence (DNA): TGCGCCAGCAGCTTGGGACAGATGAACACTGAAGCTTTCTTT.

The chain recombines TRBV29-1 with TRBJ2-2, with D maybe TRBD2 (6 bases). Germline assignment: CDR1 SQVTM and CDR2 ANQGSEA. The CDR3 has 13 residues. Trimming pared 7 bases from V and 4 bases from J, leaving 13 bases between. CDR3: CSASGLSTGELFF. The CDR3 DNA follows: TGCAGCGCATCGGGACTCTCCACCGGGGAGCTGTTTTTT.

This clone occurred a few times. V is TRBV7-9 and J is TRBJ2-7; possibly TRBD1 for D (5 bases). This CDR3 comprises 12 residues. The V gene lost 5 bases and the J gene lost 7 bases, with 12 bases spanning the gap. Per the germline V gene, CDR1 is SEHNR and CDR2 is FQNEAQ (reference sequence). The CDR3 nucleotides are TGTGCCAGCAGCGTAGGGGTGGGGGAGCAGTACTTC. Translation: CASSVGVGEQYF.

The chain joins TRBV6-1 to TRBJ2-7; 8 bases map to TRBD2. This CDR3 has 16 residues. Germline CDR1 reads MNHNS; CDR2 reads SASEGT. After removal of 2 bases from V and 0 bases from J, the junction contained 6 bases not matched to a gene. The chain's CDR3 is CASSEQGGGSSYEQYF. CDR3 nucleotide sequence: TGTGCCAGCAGTGAACAGGGCGGGGGGAGCTCCTACGAGCAGTACTTC.

This clone has a single count. V gene TRBV5-4 combines with J gene TRBJ2-7; D might be TRBD1 or TRBD2, each matching 6 bases. The CDR3 extends over 14 amino acids. V was cut by 3 bases and J by 6 bases, with 16 bases left in between. Per germline, CDR1 SGHNT and CDR2 YYREEE (reference sequence). The CDR3 spells CASSSGAGVAEQYF. Here the CDR3 DNA reads TGTGCCAGCAGCTCGGGGGCAGGGGTTGCCGAGCAGTACTTC.

The CDR3 coding sequence is TGTGCCATAACGGGCCCTATACAGGGTAACGACGTCCAAGAGACCCAGTACTTC. Translating gives CAITGPIQGNDVQETQYF. The V gene is TRBV10-3, the J gene TRBJ2-5, with D tentatively TRBD1 (6 bases). The CDR3 has 18 residues. Trimming stripped 9 bases from V and 1 base from J, with 27 bases between. CDR1 is ENHRY, CDR2 SYGVKD, per germline.

This chain joins TRBV6-1 and TRBJ2-7; D may be TRBD1 (6 bases). CDR1 and CDR2 (germline): MNHNS, SASEGT. V lost 5 bases and J lost 4, with 9 bases in between. CDR3 length: 12 amino acids. The DNA for the CDR3 is TGTGCCAGCAGTTTACAGGGATACGAGCAGTACTTC. This encodes CASSLQGYEQYF.

The chain carries TRBV5-4 and TRBJ2-6, with TRBD1 matching 9 bases. With V trimmed by 4 bases and J by 0 bases, 8 bases remained unmatched. CDR1 and CDR2 from the germline V gene are SGHNT and YYREEE (reference sequence). The CDR3 is made up of 18 amino acids. The CDR3 coding sequence is TGTGCCAGCAGCCGGACCGGGACAGGGAGCTCTGGGGCCAACGTCCTGACTTTC. Protein sequence: CASSRTGTGSSGANVLTF.

The V gene is TRBV7-8, the J gene TRBJ1-4; 7 bases line up with TRBD1. J gave up 8 bases and V 3 bases, and 6 bases lay outside the gene matches. The CDR3 is made up of 14 amino acids. CDR1 is SGHVS, CDR2 FQNEAQ, per germline. The DNA for the CDR3 is TGTGCCAGCAGCTTCGACAGGGCTTCCGAAAAACTGTTTTTT. As protein: CASSFDRASEKLFF.

This clone was observed once. This chain connects TRBV30 to TRBJ1-1, with TRBD1 identical over 10 bases. Germline trimming cut 4 bases from V and 4 bases from J; bases unmatched to any gene: 15. Germline V gives CDR1 GTSNPN, CDR2 SVGIG (reference sequence). The CDR3 sequence is 17 residues long. The CDR3 sequence: CAWIPPPDRGRSTEAFF. The CDR3, as DNA: TGTGCCTGGATCCCCCCTCCTGACAGGGGGCGGAGCACTGAAGCTTTCTTT.

The chain links TRBV7-2 to TRBJ2-1, with D perhaps matching TRBD1 (5 bases). This CDR3 contains 13 residues. V lost 5 bases to trimming and J lost 7 bases, with 12 bases between them. From germline, CDR1 is SGHTA and CDR2 FQGNSA. The CDR3 nucleotides read TGTGCCAGCAGCCCCTGGGGCGATAATGAGCAGTTCTTC. As protein: CASSPWGDNEQFF. Full variable domain (outside the CDR3, taken from reference TRBV7-2 and TRBJ2-1): GAGVSQSPSNKVTEKGKDVELRCDPISGHTALYWYRQSLGQGLEFLIYFQGNSAPDKSGLPSDRFSAERTGGSVSTLTIQRTQQEDSAVYLCASSPWGDNEQFFGPGTRLTVL.

This clone was counted a few times. V is TRBV30 and J is TRBJ1-6, with D unresolved. The CDR3 is 12 amino acids. Between the trimmed V and J ends, which lost 1 base and 13 bases, there was a span of 11 bases. Germline CDR1 and CDR2: GTSNPN and SVGIG (reference sequence). The CDR3 here is CAWSDPQSPLHF. In DNA form, the CDR3 reads TGTGCCTGGAGTGACCCCCAGTCGCCCCTCCACTTT.

The chain uses TRBV27 and TRBJ1-2, with D maybe TRBD1 (5 bases). CDR3 length equals 14 residues. Germline V CDR1 and CDR2: MNHEY, SMNVEV (reference sequence). V lost 2 bases, J lost 7 bases, and 14 bases lay in between. CDR3 sequence reads: CASSLNPTDSGYTF. The CDR3 bases are TGTGCCAGCAGTTTAAACCCGACAGACTCTGGCTACACCTTC.

J is TRBJ1-2 and V is TRBV20-1; D possibly corresponds to TRBD1 (5 bases). Germline CDR1 reads DFQATT; CDR2 reads SNEGSKA (reference sequence). Deletions cut 3 bases from V and 8 bases from J, with 10 bases between. This CDR3 is built from 11 residues. DNA for the CDR3: TGCAGTGCTAGTACGGGGGAAGGCTACACCTTC. Its translation: CSASTGEGYTF.

V is TRBV9 and J is TRBJ2-7; 9 nucleotides agree with TRBD1. CDR3 size: 14 residues. Germline CDR1 reads SGDLS; CDR2 reads YYNGEE. V was clipped by 4 bases and J by 5 bases; unmatched bases: 7. The CDR3 here is CASSSPGQGDEQYF. In nucleotides, the CDR3 is TGTGCCAGCAGCAGTCCGGGACAGGGCGACGAGCAGTACTTC.

The chain employs TRBV5-6 and TRBJ2-3, with 8 bases matching TRBD1. J was trimmed by 3 bases and V by 2 bases; bases with no gene match: 5. Germline CDR1 is SGHDT and CDR2 is YYEEEE. The length of the CDR3 is 15 residues. CDR3: CASSLGQGRTDTQYF. Here the CDR3 DNA reads TGTGCCAGCAGCTTAGGACAGGGAAGGACAGATACGCAGTATTTT.

J is TRBJ2-7 and V is TRBV16; D perhaps matches TRBD2 (6 bases). The germline V and J ends were trimmed by 5 bases and 0 bases, with 14 bases remaining between them. The CDR3 consists of 15 residues. The germline gives CDR1 KGHSY, CDR2 FQNENV. The CDR3 DNA sequence: TGTGCCAGCAGCGAAACGGGGGTCGGCTCCTACGAGCAGTACTTC. Its translation: CASSETGVGSYEQYF. Complete variable domain (other parts from reference TRBV16 and TRBJ2-7): GEEVAQTPKHLVRGEGQKAKLYCAPIKGHSYVFWYQQVLKNEFKFLISFQNENVFDETGMPKERFSAKCLPNSPCSLEIQATKLEDSAVYFCASSETGVGSYEQYFGPGTRLTVT.

The chain uses TRBV4-2 and TRBJ1-4; weak D call: TRBD1 (6 bases). V lost 1 base, J lost 5 bases, and 17 bases lay in between. This CDR3 is built from 17 residues. The germline V gene has CDR1 LGHNA and CDR2 YNFKEQ. CDR3 residues: CASSQGTQGSANEKLFF. CDR3 coding DNA: TGTGCCAGCAGCCAAGGAACACAGGGTTCGGCAAATGAAAAACTGTTTTTT.

The gene calls are TRBV7-8 and TRBJ1-2, with 8 bases lining up with TRBD1. The CDR3 runs 13 residues. Unmatched junction bases numbered 6, after V lost 5 bases and J lost 7 bases. Per germline, CDR1 SGHVS and CDR2 FQNEAQ. The CDR3 DNA reads TGTGCCAGCAGCCCCCGGGACAGGTCTGGCTACACCTTC. Translated, it gives CASSPRDRSGYTF.

This sequence joins TRBV11-2 and TRBJ2-1; the match to TRBD1 covers 9 bases. This CDR3 region has 13 residues. In germline, CDR1 is SGHAT, CDR2 FQNNGV. Germline trimming cut 9 bases from V and 8 bases from J; bases unmatched to any gene: 8. CDR3 nucleotides: TGTGCCAGTCGCGGGACAGGGACCGATGAGCAGTTCTTC. It translates to CASRGTGTDEQFF.

V gene TRBV4-2 combines with J gene TRBJ2-1, with D possibly called TRBD1 or TRBD2 (6 bases each). This CDR3 has 16 amino acids. CDR1 LGHNA and CDR2 YNFKEQ come from the germline V gene. V gave up 5 bases and J gave up 0 bases, with 14 bases separating them. CDR3 region: CASSLGGLSSYNEQFF. Here the CDR3 DNA reads TGTGCCAGCAGCTTAGGGGGGTTAAGCTCCTACAATGAGCAGTTCTTC.

This clone was detected once. The chain joins TRBV5-1 to TRBJ1-1; TRBD1 is a possible D gene (6 bases). Germline loops: CDR1 SGHRS, CDR2 YFSETQ. The CDR3 consists of 13 residues. V shed 9 bases and J shed 0 bases, with 12 bases lying between them. CDR3 bases: TGCGCCACCAAGACAGGAATGAACACTGAAGCTTTCTTT. As protein: CATKTGMNTEAFF. Full variable domain (outside the CDR3, taken from reference TRBV5-1 and TRBJ1-1): KAGVTQTPRYLIKTRGQQVTLSCSPISGHRSVSWYQQTPGQGLQFLFEYFSETQRNKGNFPGRFSGRQFSNSRSEMNVSTLELGDSALYLCATKTGMNTEAFFGQGTRLTVV.

The gene calls are TRBV5-8 and TRBJ2-5; D uncertain. CDR1 and CDR2 (germline): SGHTS, YDEGEE. Trimming stripped 1 base from V and 5 bases from J, with 12 bases between. The CDR3 runs to 14 residues. CDR3 DNA: TGTGCCAGCAGCTTGTGGGCAACGATGGAGACCCAGTACTTC. Amino acids: CASSLWATMETQYF.